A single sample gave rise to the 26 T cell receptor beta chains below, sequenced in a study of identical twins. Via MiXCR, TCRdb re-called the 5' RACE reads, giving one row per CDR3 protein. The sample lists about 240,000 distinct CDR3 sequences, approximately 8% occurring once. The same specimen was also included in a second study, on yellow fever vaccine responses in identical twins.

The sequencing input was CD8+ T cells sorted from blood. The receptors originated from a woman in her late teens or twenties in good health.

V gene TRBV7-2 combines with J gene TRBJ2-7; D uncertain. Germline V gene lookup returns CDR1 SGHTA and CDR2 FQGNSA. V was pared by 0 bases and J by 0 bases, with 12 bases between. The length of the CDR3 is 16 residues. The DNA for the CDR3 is TGTGCCAGCAGCTTAGCGTATAGCCCGAGCTCCTACGAGCAGTACTTC. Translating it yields CASSLAYSPSSYEQYF.

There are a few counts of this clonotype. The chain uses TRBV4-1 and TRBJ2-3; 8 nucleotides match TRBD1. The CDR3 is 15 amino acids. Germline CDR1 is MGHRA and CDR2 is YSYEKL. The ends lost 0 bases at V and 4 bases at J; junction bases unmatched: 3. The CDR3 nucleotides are TGCGCCAGCAGCCAAGAAGACAGGGGCGCAGATACGCAGTATTTT. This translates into CASSQEDRGADTQYF.

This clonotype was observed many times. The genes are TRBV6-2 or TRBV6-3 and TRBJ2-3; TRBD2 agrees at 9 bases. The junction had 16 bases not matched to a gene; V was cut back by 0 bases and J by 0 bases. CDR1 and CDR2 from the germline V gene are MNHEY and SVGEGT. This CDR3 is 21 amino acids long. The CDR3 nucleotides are TGTGCCAGCAGTTACTCCGGTCCCCTGGGACTAGCCTTCACTAGCACAGATACGCAGTATTTT. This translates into CASSYSGPLGLAFTSTDTQYF.

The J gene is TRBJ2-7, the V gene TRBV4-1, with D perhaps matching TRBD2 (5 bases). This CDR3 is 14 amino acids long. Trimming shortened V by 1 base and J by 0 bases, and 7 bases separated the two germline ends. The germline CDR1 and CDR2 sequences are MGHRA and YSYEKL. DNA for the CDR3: TGCGCCAGCAGCCAAGCGGCGGGCTCCTACGAGCAGTACTTC. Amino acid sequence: CASSQAAGSYEQYF.

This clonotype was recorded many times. The CDR3 DNA reads TGCGCCAGCACCCTGAGGACTAGCGGGGGCCCCGGCGAGCAGTTCTTC. Translating gives CASTLRTSGGPGEQFF. J is TRBJ2-1 and V is TRBV5-1, with 13 nucleotides matching TRBD2. The CDR3 is made up of 16 amino acids. The trim removed 6 bases at V and 10 bases at J, leaving 13 bases unmatched. Germline V gives CDR1 SGHRS, CDR2 YFSETQ.

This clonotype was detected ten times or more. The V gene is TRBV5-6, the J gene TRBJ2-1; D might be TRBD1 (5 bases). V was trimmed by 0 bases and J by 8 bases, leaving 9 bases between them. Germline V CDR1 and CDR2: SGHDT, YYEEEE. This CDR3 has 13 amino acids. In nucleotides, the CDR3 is TGTGCCAGCAGCTTGGGGGGCTTGGATGAGCAGTTCTTC. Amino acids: CASSLGGLDEQFF.

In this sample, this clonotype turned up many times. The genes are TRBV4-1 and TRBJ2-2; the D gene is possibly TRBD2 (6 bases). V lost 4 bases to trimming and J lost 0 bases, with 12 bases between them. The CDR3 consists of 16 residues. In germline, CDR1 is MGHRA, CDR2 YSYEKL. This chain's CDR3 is CASSPRDQANTGELFF. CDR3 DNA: TGCGCCAGCAGCCCGCGGGACCAGGCGAACACCGGGGAGCTGTTTTTT.

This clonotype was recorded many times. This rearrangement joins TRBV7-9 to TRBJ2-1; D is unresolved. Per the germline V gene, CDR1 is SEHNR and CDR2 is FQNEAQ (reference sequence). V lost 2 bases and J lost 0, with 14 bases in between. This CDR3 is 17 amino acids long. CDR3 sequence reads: CASSLPLDQSSYNEQFF. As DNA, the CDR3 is TGTGCCAGCAGCTTACCTTTAGACCAGAGCTCCTACAATGAGCAGTTCTTC.

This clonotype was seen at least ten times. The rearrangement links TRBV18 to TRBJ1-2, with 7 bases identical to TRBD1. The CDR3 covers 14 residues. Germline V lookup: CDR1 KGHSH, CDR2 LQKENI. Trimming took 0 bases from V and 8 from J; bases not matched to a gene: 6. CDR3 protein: CASSPPQTGKGYTF. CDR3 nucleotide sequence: TGTGCCAGCTCACCACCGCAGACAGGGAAGGGCTACACCTTC.

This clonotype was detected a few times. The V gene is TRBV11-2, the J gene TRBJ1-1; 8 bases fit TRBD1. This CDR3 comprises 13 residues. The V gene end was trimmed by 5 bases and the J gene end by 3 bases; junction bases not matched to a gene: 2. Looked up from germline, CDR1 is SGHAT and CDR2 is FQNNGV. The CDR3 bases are TGTGCCAGCAGCCCGACAGGGGACACTGAAGCTTTCTTT. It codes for CASSPTGDTEAFF.

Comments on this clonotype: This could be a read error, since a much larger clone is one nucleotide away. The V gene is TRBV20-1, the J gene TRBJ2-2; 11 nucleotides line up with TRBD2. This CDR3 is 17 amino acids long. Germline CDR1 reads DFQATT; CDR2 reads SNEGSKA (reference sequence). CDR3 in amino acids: CCAVEGPLAGGTGELFF. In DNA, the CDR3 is TGCTGTGCCGTAGAGGGCCCCCTAGCGGGAGGAACCGGGGAGCTGTTTTTT.

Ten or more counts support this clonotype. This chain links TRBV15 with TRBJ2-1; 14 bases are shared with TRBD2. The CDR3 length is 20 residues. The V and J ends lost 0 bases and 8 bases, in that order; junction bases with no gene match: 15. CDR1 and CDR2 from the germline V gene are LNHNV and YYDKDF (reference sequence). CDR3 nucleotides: TGTGCCACCAGCAGAGAAAGGACTAGCGGGGGGATGGTCGGGATCGATGAGCAGTTCTTC. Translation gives CATSRERTSGGMVGIDEQFF.

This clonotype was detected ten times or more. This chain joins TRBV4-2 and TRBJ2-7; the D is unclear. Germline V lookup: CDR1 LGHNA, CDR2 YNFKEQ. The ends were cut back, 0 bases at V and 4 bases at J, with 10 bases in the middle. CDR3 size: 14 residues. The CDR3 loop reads CASSQDNPGYEQYF. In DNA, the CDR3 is TGTGCCAGCAGCCAAGACAACCCTGGATACGAGCAGTACTTC.

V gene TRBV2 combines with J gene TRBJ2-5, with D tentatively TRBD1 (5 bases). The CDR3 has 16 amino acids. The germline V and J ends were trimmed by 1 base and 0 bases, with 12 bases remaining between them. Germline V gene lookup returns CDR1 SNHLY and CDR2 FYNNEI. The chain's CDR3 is CASSEGSGRYQETQYF. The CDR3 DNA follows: TGTGCCAGCAGTGAAGGGTCAGGGCGGTACCAAGAGACCCAGTACTTC.

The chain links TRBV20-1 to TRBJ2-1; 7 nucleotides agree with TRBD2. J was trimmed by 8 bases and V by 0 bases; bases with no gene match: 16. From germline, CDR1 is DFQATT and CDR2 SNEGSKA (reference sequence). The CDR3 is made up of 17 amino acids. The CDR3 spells CSARDQVGLSVWDEQFF. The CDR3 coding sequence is TGCAGTGCTAGAGATCAGGTGGGACTAAGTGTTTGGGATGAGCAGTTCTTC.

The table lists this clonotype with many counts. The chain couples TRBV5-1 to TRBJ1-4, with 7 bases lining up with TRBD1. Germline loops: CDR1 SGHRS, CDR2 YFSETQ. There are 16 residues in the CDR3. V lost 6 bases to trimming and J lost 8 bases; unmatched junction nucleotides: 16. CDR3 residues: CASKDRVDVVDEKLFF. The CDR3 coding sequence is TGCGCCAGCAAAGACAGGGTTGACGTCGTGGACGAAAAACTGTTTTTT. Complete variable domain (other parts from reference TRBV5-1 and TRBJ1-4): KAGVTQTPRYLIKTRGQQVTLSCSPISGHRSVSWYQQTPGQGLQFLFEYFSETQRNKGNFPGRFSGRQFSNSRSEMNVSTLELGDSALYLCASKDRVDVVDEKLFFGSGTQLSVL.

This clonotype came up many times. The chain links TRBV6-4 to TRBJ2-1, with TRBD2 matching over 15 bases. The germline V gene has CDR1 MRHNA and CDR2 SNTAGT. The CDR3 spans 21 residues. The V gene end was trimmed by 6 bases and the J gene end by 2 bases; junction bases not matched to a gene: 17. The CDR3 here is CASSPEFGTSGGPTPYNEQFF. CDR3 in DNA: TGTGCCAGCAGCCCAGAGTTTGGGACTAGCGGGGGGCCTACCCCCTACAATGAGCAGTTCTTC.

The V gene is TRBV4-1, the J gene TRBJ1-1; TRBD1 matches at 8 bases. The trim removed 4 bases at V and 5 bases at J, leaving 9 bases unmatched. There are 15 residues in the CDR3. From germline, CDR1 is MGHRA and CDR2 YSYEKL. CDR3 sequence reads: CASSPQGQAATEAFF. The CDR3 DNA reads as TGCGCCAGCAGCCCGCAGGGACAGGCCGCGACTGAAGCTTTCTTT.

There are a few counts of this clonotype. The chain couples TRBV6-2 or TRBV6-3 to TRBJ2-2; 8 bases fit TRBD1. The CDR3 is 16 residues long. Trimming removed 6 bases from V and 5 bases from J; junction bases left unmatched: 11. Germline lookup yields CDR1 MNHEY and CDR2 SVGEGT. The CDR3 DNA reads TGTGCCAGCAGGCCTACTACAGGGGGTCGAACCGGGGAGCTGTTTTTT. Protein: CASRPTTGGRTGELFF.

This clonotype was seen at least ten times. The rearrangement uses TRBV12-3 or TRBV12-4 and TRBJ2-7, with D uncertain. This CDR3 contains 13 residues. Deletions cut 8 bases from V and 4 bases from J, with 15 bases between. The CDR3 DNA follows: TGTGCCAGCGCCGCATGGTCGAGTTACGAGCAGTACTTC. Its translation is CASAAWSSYEQYF.

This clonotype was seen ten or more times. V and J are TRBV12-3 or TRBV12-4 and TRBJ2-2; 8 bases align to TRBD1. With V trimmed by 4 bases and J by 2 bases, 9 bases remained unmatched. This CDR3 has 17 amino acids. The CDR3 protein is CASSYLRGQDNTGELFF. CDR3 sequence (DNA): TGTGCCAGCAGTTACCTTCGGGGACAGGATAACACCGGGGAGCTGTTTTTT.

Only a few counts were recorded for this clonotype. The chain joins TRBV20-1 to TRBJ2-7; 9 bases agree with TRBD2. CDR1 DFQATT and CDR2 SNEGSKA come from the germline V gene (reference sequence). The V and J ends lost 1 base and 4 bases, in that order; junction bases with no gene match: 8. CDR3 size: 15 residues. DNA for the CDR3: TGCAGTGCTAGAGGCACAGCGGGGGGAACTTACGAGCAGTACGTC. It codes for CSARGTAGGTYEQYV.

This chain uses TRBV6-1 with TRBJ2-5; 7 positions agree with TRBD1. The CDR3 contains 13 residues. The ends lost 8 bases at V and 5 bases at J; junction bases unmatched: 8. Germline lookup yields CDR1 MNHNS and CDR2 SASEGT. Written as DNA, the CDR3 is TGTGCCAGCTCCGGGGACAGAGGGGAGACCCAGTACTTC. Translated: CASSGDRGETQYF.

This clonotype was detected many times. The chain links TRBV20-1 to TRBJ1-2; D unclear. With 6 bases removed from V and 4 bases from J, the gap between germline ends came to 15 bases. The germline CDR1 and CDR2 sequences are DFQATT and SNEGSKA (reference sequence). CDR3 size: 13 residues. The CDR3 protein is CSANTVRGYGYTF. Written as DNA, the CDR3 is TGCAGTGCAAACACCGTTCGGGGCTATGGCTACACCTTC.

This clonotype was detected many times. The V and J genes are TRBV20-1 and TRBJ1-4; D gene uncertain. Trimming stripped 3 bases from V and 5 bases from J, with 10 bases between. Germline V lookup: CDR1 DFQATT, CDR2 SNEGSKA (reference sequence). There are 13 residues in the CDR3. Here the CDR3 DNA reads TGCAGTGCTAGGCTGTCCGAGAATGAAAAACTGTTTTTT. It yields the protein CSARLSENEKLFF.

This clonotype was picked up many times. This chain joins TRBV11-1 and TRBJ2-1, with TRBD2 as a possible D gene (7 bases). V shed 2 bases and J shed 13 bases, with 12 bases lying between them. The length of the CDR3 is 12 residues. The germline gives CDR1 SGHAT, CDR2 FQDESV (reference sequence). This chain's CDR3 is CASSLFAGAQFF. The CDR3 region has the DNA TGTGCCAGCAGCTTATTTGCGGGGGCTCAGTTCTTC.